A selection of T cell receptor beta chains follows, all from one sample in a study of early T cells in non-severe SARS-CoV-2 infection. TCRdb passed the 5' RACE reads through MiXCR, listing each CDR3 protein once. The table lists 85,000 to 100,000 distinct CDR3 sequences, about 11% of them singletons. The specimen comprised whole blood, sampled at baseline. These receptors originate from an adult who was a healthcare worker with PCR-confirmed SARS-CoV-2 infection or an uninfected control (not recorded which). Both conserved end residues are part of each CDR3. Each record gives: J gene, D gene, clone size, V gene, CDR3 DNA, CDR3 protein. The D gene is left open where the match is weak. Not every row has a clone size; where given, it reads once, few, many or a size class.

j_call: TRBJ2-7; d_call: -; clone_size: few; v_call: TRBV29-1; cdr3_nt: TGCAGCGTTGGGCAGGGGACGGGCGAGCAGTACTTC; cdr3_aa: CSVGQGTGEQYF
j_call: TRBJ2-1; d_call: -; clone_size: -; v_call: TRBV30; cdr3_nt: TGTGCCTGGAGTGTACCACGAAGGGAGTCGCAGTTCTTC; cdr3_aa: CAWSVPRRESQFF
j_call: TRBJ1-6; d_call: TRBD1; clone_size: -; v_call: TRBV7-3; cdr3_nt: TGTGCCAGCAGCTACGGGACAGCATATAATTCACCCCTCCACTTT; cdr3_aa: CASSYGTAYNSPLHF
j_call: TRBJ1-6; d_call: -; clone_size: few; v_call: TRBV7-2; cdr3_nt: TGTGCCAGCAGCCTACAGGCTTCACCCCTCCACTTT; cdr3_aa: CASSLQASPLHF
j_call: TRBJ1-5; d_call: -; clone_size: -; v_call: TRBV6-2/TRBV6-3; cdr3_nt: TGTGCCAGCAGTTACTCGGGGCCCTATGACAATCAGCCCCAGCATTTT; cdr3_aa: CASSYSGPYDNQPQHF
j_call: TRBJ1-1; d_call: TRBD1; clone_size: -; v_call: TRBV18; cdr3_nt: TGTGCCAGCTCACAACAGGGGGGTCATCCTGAAGCTTTCTTT; cdr3_aa: CASSQQGGHPEAFF
j_call: TRBJ1-5; d_call: TRBD1; clone_size: few; v_call: TRBV6-6; cdr3_nt: TGTGCCAGCAGCCCGGACAGGGGAGTTTGGAATCAGCCCCAGCATTTT; cdr3_aa: CASSPDRGVWNQPQHF
j_call: TRBJ2-1; d_call: -; clone_size: many; v_call: TRBV7-2; cdr3_nt: TGTGCCAGCAGCTTAGGAGGGCCCTACAATGAGCAGTTCTTC; cdr3_aa: CASSLGGPYNEQFF
j_call: TRBJ2-7; d_call: TRBD1; clone_size: many; v_call: TRBV29-1; cdr3_nt: TGCAGCGGTAGCAGGGGGCCCGTGCAGTACTTC; cdr3_aa: CSGSRGPVQYF
j_call: TRBJ1-1; d_call: TRBD1; clone_size: few; v_call: TRBV5-1; cdr3_nt: TGCGCCAGCAGCCTGGGGACAGACACTGAAGCTTTCTTT; cdr3_aa: CASSLGTDTEAFF
j_call: TRBJ1-1; d_call: -; clone_size: -; v_call: TRBV6-6; cdr3_nt: TGTGCCAGCAGTTACACCAGACAGACGAACACTGAAGCTTTCTTT; cdr3_aa: CASSYTRQTNTEAFF
j_call: TRBJ2-3; d_call: -; clone_size: -; v_call: TRBV20-1; cdr3_nt: TGCAGTGCTAGAGACGCCCGGGACCGAGCCACAGATACGCAGTATTTT; cdr3_aa: CSARDARDRATDTQYF
j_call: TRBJ2-6; d_call: -; clone_size: -; v_call: TRBV7-2; cdr3_nt: TGTGCCAGCAGCTTAACGTCTGGGGCCAACGTCCTGACTTTC; cdr3_aa: CASSLTSGANVLTF
j_call: TRBJ2-4; d_call: -; clone_size: few; v_call: TRBV18; cdr3_nt: TGTGCCAGCTCCGGGACGGACAAAAACATTCAGTACTTC; cdr3_aa: CASSGTDKNIQYF
j_call: TRBJ2-1; d_call: -; clone_size: -; v_call: TRBV4-1; cdr3_nt: TGCGCCAGCAGCCAAGAACTATCTTCTCCATACAATGAGCAGTTCTTC; cdr3_aa: CASSQELSSPYNEQFF
j_call: TRBJ2-7; d_call: TRBD2; clone_size: -; v_call: TRBV27; cdr3_nt: TGTGCCAGCAGTTTAATCGGGACTAGCTCGTACGAGCAGTACTTC; cdr3_aa: CASSLIGTSSYEQYF
j_call: TRBJ1-2; d_call: -; clone_size: few; v_call: TRBV3-1; cdr3_nt: TGTGCCAGCAGCCCCGCAGGGAACTATGGCTACACCTTC; cdr3_aa: CASSPAGNYGYTF
j_call: TRBJ2-1; d_call: -; clone_size: few; v_call: TRBV7-9; cdr3_nt: TGTGCCAGCAGCCGCTCAGGGACCGCCTACAATGAGCAGTTCTTC; cdr3_aa: CASSRSGTAYNEQFF
j_call: TRBJ2-3; d_call: -; clone_size: -; v_call: TRBV19; cdr3_nt: TGTGCCAGTAGTAGGAGGGTATACGGCACAGATACGCAGTATTTT; cdr3_aa: CASSRRVYGTDTQYF
j_call: TRBJ2-5; d_call: -; clone_size: -; v_call: TRBV7-2; cdr3_nt: TGTGCCAGCAGCTCTACTAGGCAGGAGACCCAGTACTTC; cdr3_aa: CASSSTRQETQYF
j_call: TRBJ2-7; d_call: -; clone_size: many; v_call: TRBV28; cdr3_nt: TGTGCCAGCAGTTTAGGACAGACCTACGAGCAGTACTTC; cdr3_aa: CASSLGQTYEQYF
j_call: TRBJ2-2; d_call: TRBD2; clone_size: few; v_call: TRBV11-2; cdr3_nt: TGTGCCAGCAGCCAGCGACTAGCGGGGGGAATCGGGGAGCTGTTTTTT; cdr3_aa: CASSQRLAGGIGELFF
j_call: TRBJ1-2; d_call: TRBD1; clone_size: few; v_call: TRBV29-1; cdr3_nt: TGCAGCGTTGACGGGACAGGGGGACATGGCTACACCTTC; cdr3_aa: CSVDGTGGHGYTF
j_call: TRBJ2-3; d_call: TRBD2; clone_size: few; v_call: TRBV10-3; cdr3_nt: TGTGCCATCACCGTACGAGCGGGGAACACAGATACGCAGTATTTT; cdr3_aa: CAITVRAGNTDTQYF
j_call: TRBJ2-1; d_call: TRBD1; clone_size: few; v_call: TRBV3-1; cdr3_nt: TGTGCCAGCAGCCGAGACGGGACAGGGGGAAATGAGCAGTTCTTC; cdr3_aa: CASSRDGTGGNEQFF
j_call: TRBJ1-2; d_call: -; clone_size: few; v_call: TRBV30; cdr3_nt: TGTGCCTGGAGGCTACAGTCTTACTATGGCTACACCTTC; cdr3_aa: CAWRLQSYYGYTF
j_call: TRBJ2-7; d_call: -; clone_size: many; v_call: TRBV4-1; cdr3_nt: TGCGCCAGCAGCCATATCCGACAGGCCCACGAGCAGTACTTC; cdr3_aa: CASSHIRQAHEQYF
j_call: TRBJ1-2; d_call: -; clone_size: -; v_call: TRBV20-1; cdr3_nt: TGCAGTGCTGATAACCAGTACCTGGGGAGGATCTATGGCTACACCTTC; cdr3_aa: CSADNQYLGRIYGYTF
j_call: TRBJ2-1; d_call: -; clone_size: few; v_call: TRBV29-1; cdr3_nt: TGCAGCGCCCTGACTGACAATGAGCAGTTCTTC; cdr3_aa: CSALTDNEQFF
j_call: TRBJ2-1; d_call: -; clone_size: -; v_call: TRBV7-9; cdr3_nt: TGTGCCAGCAGCTTAGCTGGGACCAATGAGCAGTTCTTC; cdr3_aa: CASSLAGTNEQFF
j_call: TRBJ2-3; d_call: -; clone_size: -; v_call: TRBV6-1; cdr3_nt: TGTGCCAGCAGTGAAGTGGGCCGGGCAGATACGCAGTATTTT; cdr3_aa: CASSEVGRADTQYF
j_call: TRBJ1-3; d_call: -; clone_size: -; v_call: TRBV18; cdr3_nt: TGTGCCAGCTCCCCCGGGACACAGTCTGGAAACACCATATATTTT; cdr3_aa: CASSPGTQSGNTIYF